This T cell receptor (beta chain) was sequenced during a study of T cell responses to AZD1222 COVID-19 vaccine. Whole-study results and caveats: None of the repertoires were sampled until the peak T cell response had passed. Regions left unmutated in variants are reportedly the target of nearly half of spike-specific TCRs.

Trimming pared 4 bases from V and 12 bases from J, leaving 21 bases between. Germline V lookup: CDR1 KGHDR, CDR2 SFDVKD. The CDR3 consists of 15 residues. The table came from immunoSEQ multiplex PCR; TCRdb's copy has only in-frame clones and leaves some out. The table has about 160,000 clones, around 93% seen once. Second doses at about 4 or about 12 weeks were pooled. Regarding this clone: Its cognate antigen is unknown.

This TCR derives from an adult who received the AZD1222 COVID-19 vaccine. The sequencing here drew on peripheral blood, taken 28 days after the second AZD1222 dose. This chain links TRBV24-1 with TRBJ2-1; D is possibly TRBD1 or TRBD2 (7 bases each). CDR3 sequence reads: CATSDPRQGGGRQFF. The CDR3 DNA sequence: TGTGCCACCAGTGACCCCAGACAGGGCGGGGGTCGGCAGTTCTTC.